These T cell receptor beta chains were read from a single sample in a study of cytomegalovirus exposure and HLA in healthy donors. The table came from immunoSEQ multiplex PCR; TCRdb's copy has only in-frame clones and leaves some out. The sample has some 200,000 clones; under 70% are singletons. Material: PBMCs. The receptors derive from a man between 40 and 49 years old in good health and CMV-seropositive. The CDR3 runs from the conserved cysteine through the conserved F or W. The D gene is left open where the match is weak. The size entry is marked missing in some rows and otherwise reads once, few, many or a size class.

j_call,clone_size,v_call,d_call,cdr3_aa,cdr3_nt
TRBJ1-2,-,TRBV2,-,CASSEGGWGYTF,TGTGCCAGCAGTGAGGGGGGGTGGGGCTACACCTTC
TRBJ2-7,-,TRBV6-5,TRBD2,CASSYAGGKVYEQYF,TGTGCCAGCAGTTACGCGGGGGGCAAAGTCTACGAGCAGTACTTC
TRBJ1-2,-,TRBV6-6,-,CASSSTRLARGYTF,TGTGCCAGCAGCTCCACCCGACTGGCTAGGGGCTACACCTTC
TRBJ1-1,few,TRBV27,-,CASSLRVGVTEAFF,TGTGCCAGCAGTTTGCGGGTCGGAGTCACTGAAGCTTTCTTT
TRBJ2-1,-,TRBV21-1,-,CASSPTRWQYTSPVNNGQFF,TGTGCCAGCAGCCCCACGAGGTGGCAGTATACCTCCCCCGTAAACAATGGGCAGTTCTTC
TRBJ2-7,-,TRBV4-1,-,CASSQSPRGPFYEQYF,TGCGCCAGCAGCCAATCCCCCAGGGGCCCCTTCTACGAGCAGTACTTC
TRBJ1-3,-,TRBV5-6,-,CASSSWGLFSGNTIYF,TGTGCCAGCAGCTCCTGGGGACTTTTCTCTGGAAACACCATATATTTT
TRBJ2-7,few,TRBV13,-,CASSYVGQQTYEQYF,TGTGCCAGCAGCTACGTAGGACAGCAAACCTACGAGCAGTACTTC
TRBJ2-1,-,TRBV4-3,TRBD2,CASSQGGGRNNEQFF,TGCGCCAGCAGCCAAGGGGGGGGAAGGAACAATGAGCAGTTCTTC
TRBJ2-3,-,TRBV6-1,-,CASRERQGGGGDTQYF,TGTGCCAGCAGGGAAAGACAGGGTGGGGGAGGAGATACGCAGTATTTT
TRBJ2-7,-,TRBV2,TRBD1,CASSYRDRGRNYEQYF,TGTGCCAGCAGTTACCGGGACAGGGGGCGAAACTACGAGCAGTACTTC
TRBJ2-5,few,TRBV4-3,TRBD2,CASSQDLVVAGPRETQYF,TGCGCCAGCAGCCAAGATCTTGTGGTAGCGGGGCCGCGGGAGACCCAGTACTTC
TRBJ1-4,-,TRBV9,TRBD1,CASSARTGLGEKLFF,TGTGCCAGCAGCGCGAGGACAGGGTTGGGTGAAAAACTGTTTTTT
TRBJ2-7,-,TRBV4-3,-,CASSPGAGDKYYEQYF,TGCGCCAGCAGCCCTGGGGCCGGGGACAAGTACTACGAGCAGTACTTC
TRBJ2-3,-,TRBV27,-,CASSLAGTDTQYF,TGTGCCAGCAGTTTAGCAGGCACAGATACGCAGTATTTT
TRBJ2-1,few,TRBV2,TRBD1,CASQGQSSYNEQFF,TGTGCCAGCCAGGGACAGAGCTCCTACAATGAGCAGTTCTTC
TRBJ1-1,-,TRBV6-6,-,CASRSLAGVKGTEAFF,TGTGCCAGCAGGTCCCTGGCCGGGGTAAAGGGCACTGAAGCTTTCTTT
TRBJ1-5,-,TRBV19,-,CASSRRGAGGQQPQHF,TGTGCCAGTAGCCGGCGGGGGGCTGGCGGGCAACAGCCCCAGCATTTT
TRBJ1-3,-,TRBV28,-,CASRGSGQSGNTIYF,TGTGCCAGCAGAGGGAGTGGTCAGTCTGGAAACACCATATATTTT
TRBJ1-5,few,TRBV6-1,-,CASSEVRRNQPQHF,TGTGCCAGCAGTGAAGTTCGGAGAAATCAGCCCCAGCATTTT
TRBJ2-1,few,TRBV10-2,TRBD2,CASSALAGAPYHEQFF,TGCGCCAGCAGTGCGCTAGCGGGGGCCCCTTATCATGAGCAGTTCTTC
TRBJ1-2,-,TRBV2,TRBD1,CASREWQAGGRNGYTF,TGTGCCAGCAGGGAGTGGCAGGCAGGGGGTAGAAATGGCTACACCTTC
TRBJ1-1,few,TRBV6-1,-,CAGSGQFTEAFF,TGTGCCGGATCCGGACAGTTTACTGAAGCTTTCTTT
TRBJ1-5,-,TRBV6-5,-,CASRDGDQPQHF,TGTGCCAGCAGAGACGGGGATCAGCCCCAGCATTTT
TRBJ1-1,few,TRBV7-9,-,CASSTNIRNTEAFF,TGTGCCAGCAGCACTAACATCCGGAACACTGAAGCTTTCTTT
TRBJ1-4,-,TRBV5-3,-,CARRPGTINEKLFF,TGTGCCAGAAGACCCGGGACAATTAATGAAAAACTGTTTTTT
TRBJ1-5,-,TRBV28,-,CASLRTAGNQPQHF,TGTGCCAGCCTTCGGACAGCGGGCAATCAGCCCCAGCATTTT
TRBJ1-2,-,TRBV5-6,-,CASGGTGGYTF,TGTGCCAGCGGAGGTACCGGCGGCTACACCTTC
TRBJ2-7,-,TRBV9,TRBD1,CASSSLDRGYEQYF,TGTGCCAGCAGCTCCCTGGACAGGGGTTACGAACAGTACTTC
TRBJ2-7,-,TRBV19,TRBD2,CASRTSGTYEQYF,TGTGCCAGTAGGACTAGCGGGACCTACGAGCAGTACTTC
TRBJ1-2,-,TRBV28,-,CASSLPRLNYGYTF,TGTGCCAGCAGTTTGCCCAGGCTGAACTATGGCTACACCTTC